These 28 T cell receptor beta chains were all obtained from the same sample, sequenced in a study of molecular identifiers for immune sequencing clone quantification. TCRdb itself ran the PCR reads through MiXCR, one entry per CDR3 protein. The repertoire has about 86,000 distinct CDR3 sequences, 20% to 25% of them found once; the top ten carry about 0.8%. Material: naive CD8+ T cells from blood, with Jurkat cell RNA spiked in. Documented subset: FACS-sorted CD8+CD4-CCR7+CD45RA+ naive T cells. These receptors all stem from a human donor in good health. Some libraries in this study had Jurkat cell RNA spiked in.

This clonotype was detected only a few times. This rearrangement joins TRBV27 to TRBJ2-1; 8 nucleotides match TRBD2. This CDR3 spans 13 amino acids. Per the germline V gene, CDR1 is MNHEY and CDR2 is SMNVEV (reference sequence). The junction had 0 bases not matched to a gene; V was cut back by 2 bases and J by 6 bases. This chain's CDR3 is CASSLAGGNEQFF. As DNA, the CDR3 is TGTGCCAGCAGTTTAGCGGGGGGCAATGAGCAGTTCTTC.

This clonotype was recorded once. A junction boundary mismatches the germline segment, possibly from a read error. V usage is TRBV19 and J usage is TRBJ1-1; D unclear. CDR1 is LNHDA, CDR2 SQIVND, per germline (reference sequence). The CDR3 covers 15 residues. The CDR3 sequence is CASSIDNSFLTGAFF. The CDR3 nucleotides read TGTGCCAGTAGTATAGATAACAGCTTTCTCACTGGAGCTTTCTTT.

This chain joins TRBV7-9 and TRBJ2-1; TRBD1 matches at 9 bases. Germline values: CDR1 SEHNR, CDR2 FQNEAQ (reference sequence). The CDR3 spans 16 residues. The trim removed 4 bases at V and 6 bases at J, leaving 10 bases unmatched. CDR3 nucleotides: TGTGCCAGCAGCTCCCGGACAGGGGCAGAATCCAATGAGCAGTTCTTC. This gives the protein CASSSRTGAESNEQFF.

To note about this clonotype: At one of its ends the junction is not consistent with the germline gene, which may arise from a read error. This chain joins TRBV11-2 and TRBJ2-1; D is uncertain. The CDR3 runs 12 residues. CDR1 is SGHAT, CDR2 FQNNGV, per germline. The CDR3 region is CASSLDKDEQIF. CDR3 coding DNA: TGTGCCAGCAGCTTAGATAAGGATGAGCAGATCTTC.

The chain is built from TRBV5-6 and TRBJ2-7, with a weak D call TRBD2 (5 bases). The CDR3 covers 16 residues. Germline V gene sequence: CDR1 SGHDT, CDR2 YYEEEE. Trimming removed 2 bases from V and 0 bases from J, with 15 bases in between. DNA for the CDR3: TGTGCCAGCAGCTTTGAGGGCCGCATATCCTCCTACGAGCAGTACTTC. It codes for CASSFEGRISSYEQYF.

A note on this clonotype: A read error is possible here, since a much larger clone lies one base away. This chain joins TRBV20-1 and TRBJ2-3; no firm D call. This CDR3 contains 13 residues. Germline V gene lookup returns CDR1 DFQATT and CDR2 SNEGSKA (reference sequence). The CDR3 is CSAREGLPDSQYF. CDR3 bases: TGCAGTGCTAGAGAGGGGTTACCAGATTCGCAGTATTTT.

This clonotype was counted many times. The V and J genes are TRBV6-5 and TRBJ2-7, with 10 positions matching TRBD1. The CDR3 covers 16 residues. Germline CDR1 reads MNHEY; CDR2 reads SVGAGI. V was pared by 0 bases and J by 5 bases, with 7 bases of the junction left unmatched. This CDR3 is CASSYSGTGVIDEQYF. For the CDR3, the DNA is TGTGCCAGCAGTTACTCCGGGACAGGGGTCATCGACGAGCAGTACTTC.

In this sample, this clonotype turned up once. The chain combines TRBV5-4 with TRBJ2-5; unclear D gene. The germline CDR1 and CDR2 sequences are SGHNT and YYREEE (reference sequence). The CDR3 length is 16 residues. Trimming removed 0 bases from V and 5 bases from J, with 17 bases in between. In DNA, the CDR3 is TGTGCCAGCAGCTTGGAAGGTGGCCTTCCTCCGGAGACCCAGTACTTC. It specifies CASSLEGGLPPETQYF.

The gene calls are TRBV9 and TRBJ2-6; 9 nucleotides align to TRBD1. Unmatched junction bases numbered 8, after V lost 4 bases and J lost 0 bases. Germline values: CDR1 SGDLS, CDR2 YYNGEE. There are 18 residues in the CDR3. DNA of the CDR3: TGTGCCAGCAGCCCAAGACAGGGGGGACTCTCTGGGGCCAACGTCCTGACTTTC. Translating it yields CASSPRQGGLSGANVLTF.

This rearrangement joins TRBV6-2 or TRBV6-3 to TRBJ2-1; possible D gene TRBD1, 6 bases. The CDR3 is 16 amino acids. From germline, CDR1 is MNHEY and CDR2 SVGEGT. V lost 4 bases to trimming and J lost 0 bases, with 13 bases between them. CDR3 sequence (DNA): TGTGCCAGCAGTTTCCGACAGGTCCACTCCTACAATGAGCAGTTCTTC. Amino acid sequence: CASSFRQVHSYNEQFF.

This clonotype came up a few times. The chain uses TRBV27 and TRBJ2-7; D is uncertain. There are 15 residues in the CDR3. Trimming shortened V by 9 bases and J by 2 bases, and 20 bases separated the two germline ends. Germline lookup yields CDR1 MNHEY and CDR2 SMNVEV (reference sequence). This chain's CDR3 is CASQSLLGQTYEQYF. The CDR3 region has the DNA TGTGCCAGTCAGAGTCTCCTAGGGCAGACCTACGAGCAGTACTTC.

The genes are TRBV7-9 and TRBJ2-7; D is ambiguous. The germline V gene encodes CDR1 SEHNR and CDR2 FQNEAQ (reference sequence). The CDR3 contains 11 residues. The CDR3 sequence is CSSSLTLGQYF. The CDR3 region has the DNA TGTTCAAGCAGCTTAACGCTGGGGCAGTACTTC.

A note on this clonotype: A much larger clone sits a single nucleotide away, making a read error possible. The CDR3 sequence is CSIRTESTGELFF. The CDR3 nucleotides are TGCAGCATCCGGACCGAGAGCACCGGGGAGCTGTTTTTT. This chain connects TRBV29-1 to TRBJ2-2; D unclear. V was trimmed by 8 bases and J by 4 bases, leaving 14 bases between them. This CDR3 has 13 residues. CDR1 is SQVTM and CDR2 is ANQGSEA in the germline V gene.

As to this clonotype: The junction does not match germline at one end; this may be a read error. The chain carries TRBV12-5 and TRBJ1-5; D is possibly TRBD1 (6 bases). This CDR3 is built from 15 residues. Germline CDR1 LGHNT, CDR2 FRNRAP. The CDR3 DNA reads as TGTGCTAGTGGTTTGGTACTGTCAGGGGATCAGTCCCAGCATTTT. Protein product: CASGLVLSGDQSQHF.

V and J are TRBV12-3 or TRBV12-4 and TRBJ2-1, with D possibly matching TRBD1 (6 bases). The ends were cut back, 3 bases at V and 14 bases at J, with 11 bases in the middle. The CDR3 covers 11 residues. The CDR3 region is CASSFGTREFF. The CDR3 DNA reads TGTGCCAGCAGTTTCGGGACAAGGGAGTTCTTC.

This clonotype was seen a few times. This chain links TRBV13 with TRBJ2-7; D uncertain. Trimming took 0 bases from V and 2 from J, leaving 8 bases between them. The germline V gene encodes CDR1 PRHDT and CDR2 FYEKMQ (reference sequence). The CDR3 loop spans 14 amino acids. CDR3 nucleotide sequence: TGTGCCAGCAGCTTAGGTTCCGCGGCCTACGAGCAGTACTTC. This translates into CASSLGSAAYEQYF.

A few counts support this clonotype. V gene TRBV3-1 combines with J gene TRBJ2-5; 13 bases fit TRBD2. From germline, CDR1 is LGHDT and CDR2 YNNKEL (reference sequence). With V trimmed by 3 bases and J by 5 bases, 6 bases remained unmatched. The CDR3 covers 16 residues. In nucleotides, the CDR3 is TGTGCCAGCAGCCATCCTACGACTAGCGGGAGGGAGACCCAGTACTTC. Its translation is CASSHPTTSGRETQYF.

With respect to this clonotype: A read error is possible here, since a much larger clone lies one base away. The CDR3 end shows no conserved phenylalanine or tryptophan, and so a read error is likely. The chain carries TRBV7-2 and TRBJ2-5; D gene uncertain. Germline CDR1 reads SGHTA; CDR2 reads FQGNSA. This CDR3 is 12 amino acids long. Trimming took 5 bases from V and 4 from J, leaving 8 bases between them. The CDR3 region is CASSQKRETQYS. CDR3 sequence (DNA): TGTGCCAGCAGCCAAAAGCGAGAGACCCAGTACTCC.

The CDR3 nucleotides are TGTGCCAGCAGCCTTTCGGAAGGGGGCTTTAGTTCACCCCTCCACTTT. It translates to CASSLSEGGFSSPLHF. This chain uses TRBV7-9 with TRBJ1-6; TRBD1 matches 7 bases. V shed 5 bases, J shed 9 bases, and the junction held 13 bases outside the gene matches. CDR1 and CDR2 (germline): SEHNR, FQNEAQ (reference sequence). The CDR3 contains 16 residues.

The sample holds many counts of this clonotype. The chain is built from TRBV4-3 and TRBJ1-1; 8 bases agree with TRBD1. The germline V gene has CDR1 LGHNA and CDR2 YSLEER. The J segment lost 5 bases and the V segment lost 2 bases, leaving 7 bases of the junction unmatched. This CDR3 is 15 amino acids long. Written as DNA, the CDR3 is TGCGCCAGCAGCCAAAACGGACAGGGAGAGACTGAAGCTTTCTTT. Translation gives CASSQNGQGETEAFF.

This clonotype has ten or more counts. This sequence joins TRBV7-9 and TRBJ1-1; D gene ambiguous. This CDR3 contains 12 residues. In germline, CDR1 is SEHNR, CDR2 FQNEAQ (reference sequence). Trimming pared 2 bases from V and 4 bases from J, leaving 5 bases between. CDR3 DNA: TGTGCCAGCAGCTTATATGGCACTGAAGCTTTCTTT. Translating it yields CASSLYGTEAFF.

The chain links TRBV27 to TRBJ2-7, with 7 positions matching TRBD2. Germline loops: CDR1 MNHEY, CDR2 SMNVEV (reference sequence). This CDR3 has 15 residues. The trim removed 8 bases at V and 0 bases at J, leaving 10 bases unmatched. CDR3 in DNA: TGTGCCAGCGGTAGGCGGGACTATTCCTCCTACGAGCAGTACTTC. The encoded protein is CASGRRDYSSYEQYF.

In this sample, this clonotype turned up many times. The chain links TRBV13 to TRBJ2-5; 11 bases are a match to TRBD2. CDR1 is PRHDT and CDR2 is FYEKMQ in the germline V gene (reference sequence). This CDR3 is 15 amino acids long. V shed 2 bases, J shed 7 bases, and the junction held 6 bases outside the gene matches. The CDR3 sequence is CASSLTSGGGGTQYF. The CDR3 DNA reads TGTGCCAGCAGCTTAACTAGCGGGGGCGGCGGGACCCAGTACTTC.

In regard to this clonotype: A single base separates this from a much larger clone, so it may be a read error. The V and J genes are TRBV5-1 and TRBJ2-7; TRBD1 aligns across 8 bases. In germline, CDR1 is SGHRS, CDR2 YFSETQ. This CDR3 has 17 amino acids. The junction had 13 bases not matched to a gene; V was cut back by 3 bases and J by 2 bases. The CDR3 DNA reads TGCGCCAGCAGCTCGACAGGGGAGGAAGGACCTACCTACGAGCAGTACTTC. This codes for CASSSTGEEGPTYEQYF.

Remarks on this clonotype: A single base separates this from a much larger clone, so it may be a read error. The rearrangement joins TRBV19 to TRBJ2-7; D gene ambiguous. Germline-derived CDR1 and CDR2 are LNHDA and SQIVND (reference sequence). This CDR3 region has 15 residues. CDR3 bases: TGTGCCTGTAGTATGGTCTGGACCGGTAGCTACGAGCAGTACTTC. Translating gives CACSMVWTGSYEQYF.

This clonotype was seen a single time. This may stem from a read error, because a much larger clone lies one nucleotide away. The V call is TRBV29-1, the J call TRBJ1-1; D uncertain. Germline V CDR1 and CDR2: SQVTM, ANQGSEA. The CDR3 contains 10 residues. The CDR3 sequence is CSALKTEALF. The CDR3, as DNA: TGCAGCGCACTAAAAACTGAAGCTTTGTTT.

The chain carries TRBV6-7 and TRBJ2-2; 11 bases match TRBD2. TRBV6-7 has ORF status, its function being uncertain. The CDR3 length is 19 residues. Trimming removed 0 bases from V and 3 bases from J; junction bases left unmatched: 9. CDR3 nucleotides: TGTGCCAGCAGTTACTCAGATCCGGGACTAGCGGTTCACACCGGGGAGCTGTTTTTT. Encoded protein: CASSYSDPGLAVHTGELFF.

This clonotype was picked up one time. The gene calls are TRBV7-9 and TRBJ2-7; D may be TRBD2 (5 bases). The CDR3 is 13 residues long. Germline V gene sequence: CDR1 SEHNR, CDR2 FQNEAQ (reference sequence). The V end lost 5 bases, the J end lost 5 bases, and 13 bases lay between the germline ends. CDR3 region: CASSPGILDEQYF. CDR3 coding DNA: TGTGCCAGCAGCCCCGGGATCCTCGACGAGCAGTACTTC.